Following are 10 T cell receptor beta chains from one sample sequenced in a study of OX40 agonist ivuxolimab in advanced cancers. The assay was immunoSEQ multiplex PCR, and TCRdb's table has in-frame clones only and misses some. The table lists approximately 76,000 clones, roughly 85% of them singletons, with roughly 5.5% in the top ten. Sequencing was performed on CD4+ or CD8+ T cells sorted from blood, taken in a trial of the OX40 agonist ivuxolimab. The source of these receptors is an adult with an advanced solid tumor such as melanoma, head and neck, liver or kidney cancer.

The chain uses TRBV30 and TRBJ2-1, with 11 bases matching TRBD2. Germline CDR1 is GTSNPN and CDR2 is SVGIG (reference sequence). V lost 0 bases to trimming and J lost 3 bases; unmatched junction nucleotides: 13. The CDR3 consists of 19 residues. The CDR3 coding sequence is TGTGCCTGGAGTGTACGAGCTAAACTAGCGGGGGTTTTCTACAATGAGCAGTTCTTC. Encoded protein: CAWSVRAKLAGVFYNEQFF.

The chain recombines TRBV9 with TRBJ2-1; D unclear. The ends were cut back, 1 base at V and 2 bases at J, with 10 bases in the middle. This CDR3 region has 15 residues. Germline lookup yields CDR1 SGDLS and CDR2 YYNGEE. CDR3 protein: CASSVSTLTYNEQFF. The CDR3 nucleotides are TGTGCCAGCAGCGTATCAACCCTGACCTACAATGAGCAGTTCTTC.

This rearrangement joins TRBV7-2 to TRBJ2-5; D remains ambiguous. Judging by the DNA end, TRBJ2-7 fits better; the J call may be wrong. CDR1 and CDR2 from the germline V gene are SGHTA and FQGNSA. The CDR3 covers 15 residues. The CDR3 bases are TGTGCCAGCAGCGCCCCGGGTATTAGAGACTACGAGCAGTACTTC. It specifies CASSAPGIRDYEQYF.

This chain uses TRBV12-5 with TRBJ2-1; 8 bases map to TRBD1. The CDR3 extends over 14 amino acids. With 9 bases clipped from V and 4 bases from J, the junction kept 8 bases outside the gene matches. Germline CDR1 LGHNT, CDR2 FRNRAP. CDR3 sequence reads: CASTRTGRYNEQFF. The CDR3 DNA reads TGTGCTAGCACAAGGACAGGGCGATACAATGAGCAGTTCTTC.

V is TRBV7-2 and J is TRBJ2-5; TRBD1 aligns across 7 bases. V was clipped by 5 bases and J by 4 bases; unmatched bases: 7. The CDR3 extends over 14 amino acids. The germline V gene has CDR1 SGHTA and CDR2 FQGNSA. This CDR3 reads CASSPSTGSETQYF. CDR3 DNA sequence: TGTGCCAGCAGCCCTTCGACAGGGTCAGAGACCCAGTACTTC.

The sample holds one count of this clone. This chain connects TRBV6-1 to TRBJ2-5; TRBD2 matches 11 bases. The DNA end favors TRBJ2-7, so the J call may be wrong. Germline values: CDR1 MNHNS, CDR2 SASEGT. The CDR3 spans 14 residues. This CDR3 reads CASRQTSGNYEQYF. The CDR3 coding sequence is TGTGCCAGCAGGCAGACTAGCGGGAACTACGAGCAGTACTTC.

The chain couples TRBV7-9 to TRBJ2-3; the D is unclear. This CDR3 is built from 14 residues. The V end was cut by 0 bases, the J end by 1 base, with 5 bases between. Germline V lookup: CDR1 SEHNR, CDR2 FQNEAQ (reference sequence). The CDR3 sequence is CASSLADGTDTQYF. The CDR3 coding sequence is TGTGCCAGCAGCTTAGCGGACGGCACAGATACGCAGTATTTT.

The chain has TRBV6-6 and TRBJ1-4; TRBD1 is a possible D gene (5 bases). The CDR3 contains 12 residues. Germline values: CDR1 MNHNY, CDR2 SVGAGI (reference sequence). V lost 5 bases and J lost 10, with 11 bases in between. CDR3 in DNA: TGTGCCAGCAGTGACCGGGACCGAAAACTGTTTTTT. It translates to CASSDRDRKLFF.

This clone was seen once. The V gene is TRBV27, the J gene TRBJ1-1; D remains ambiguous. This CDR3 spans 13 amino acids. V dropped 6 bases and J dropped 1 base, with 9 bases sitting between them. Per the germline V gene, CDR1 is MNHEY and CDR2 is SMNVEV (reference sequence). CDR3 nucleotide sequence: TGTGCCAGCAGGAATCCACGGAACACTGAAGCTTTCTTT. This sequence encodes CASRNPRNTEAFF.

The J gene is TRBJ2-7, the V gene TRBV7-9; tentative D call: TRBD1 (5 bases). This CDR3 contains 13 residues. V was shortened by 3 bases and J by 2 bases, with 8 bases between the two germline ends. Germline V gives CDR1 SEHNR, CDR2 FQNEAQ (reference sequence). CDR3 residues: CASSFVQAYEQYF. The CDR3 bases are TGTGCCAGCAGCTTTGTACAGGCCTACGAGCAGTACTTC. Variable domain in full (rest from reference TRBV7-9 and TRBJ2-7): DTGVSQNPRHKITKRGQNVTFRCDPISEHNRLYWYRQTLGQGPEFLTYFQNEAQLEKSRLLSDRFSAERPKGSFSTLEIQRTEQGDSAMYLCASSFVQAYEQYFGPGTRLTVT.